This T cell receptor (beta chain) comes out of a study of neurological immune-mediated disorders. Trimming removed 5 bases from V and 5 bases from J; junction bases left unmatched: 10. CDR3 size: 15 residues. Germline V gene data show CDR1 as SGHRS and CDR2 as YFSETQ. This clonotype has a count of ten or more. Every sequencing run generated in excess of 180 million TCR-beta sequences. These sequences covered 15-18 subjects. TCRdb re-called the 5' RACE reads through MiXCR, storing one row per CDR3 protein. The sample carries 100,000 or so distinct CDR3 sequences, 3% to 4.5% recorded once. The specimen sequenced was PBMCs. This TCR was recovered from a woman between 18 and 29 years old with multiple sclerosis. The chain carries TRBV5-1 and TRBJ2-7, with TRBD1 matching 10 bases. CDR3 in amino acids: CASRALDRGHNEQYF. CDR3 DNA sequence: TGCGCCAGCAGGGCCCTCGACAGGGGGCATAACGAGCAGTACTTC.